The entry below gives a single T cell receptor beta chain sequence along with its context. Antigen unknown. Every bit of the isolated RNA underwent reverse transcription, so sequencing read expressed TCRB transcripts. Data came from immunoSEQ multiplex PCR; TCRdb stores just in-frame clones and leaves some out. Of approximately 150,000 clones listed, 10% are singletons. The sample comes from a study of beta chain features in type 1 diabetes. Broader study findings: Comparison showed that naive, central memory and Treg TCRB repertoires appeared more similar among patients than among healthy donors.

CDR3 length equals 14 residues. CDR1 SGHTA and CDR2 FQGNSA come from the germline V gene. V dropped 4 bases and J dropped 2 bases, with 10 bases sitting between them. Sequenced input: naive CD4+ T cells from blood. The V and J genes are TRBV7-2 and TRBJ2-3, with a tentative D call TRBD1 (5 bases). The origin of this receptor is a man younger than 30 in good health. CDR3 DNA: TGTGCCAGCAGCTGGGGCAGCGACACAGATACGCAGTATTTT. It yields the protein CASSWGSDTDTQYF.